Listed below are T cell receptor beta chains from one sample, sequenced in a study of blood T cell repertoires in COVID-19. Clones were read by immunoSEQ multiplex PCR, and TCRdb kept only the in-frame ones, dropping some. Of 250,000 to 350,000 clones in the sample, around 91% were seen once. Material: peripheral blood. The receptors come from a woman aged 60-70 years with acute or convalescent COVID-19. The CDR3 runs from the conserved cysteine through the conserved F or W. Fields, in order: CDR3 protein, CDR3 DNA, clone size, J gene, D gene, V gene. The D gene is left open where the match is weak. Rows give clone size only sometimes, using once, few, many, or a class for an expanded clone.

CDR3 protein: CASSTGTGANEQYF
CDR3 DNA: TGTGCCAGCAGTACCGGGACAGGGGCGAACGAGCAGTACTTC
clone size: -
J gene: TRBJ2-7
D gene: TRBD1
V gene: TRBV6-2/TRBV6-3

CDR3 protein: CASSQDRRESAYNEQFF
CDR3 DNA: TGTGCCAGCAGCCAAGATCGGCGGGAGTCGGCCTACAATGAGCAGTTCTTC
clone size: -
J gene: TRBJ2-1
D gene: TRBD2
V gene: TRBV4-2

CDR3 protein: CASSLEPTAYGYTF
CDR3 DNA: TGTGCCAGCAGTTTAGAACCGACAGCGTATGGCTACACCTTC
clone size: once
J gene: TRBJ1-2
D gene: -
V gene: TRBV27

CDR3 protein: CASSSGTDTQYF
CDR3 DNA: TGTGCCAGCAGCTCTGGCACAGATACGCAGTATTTT
clone size: -
J gene: TRBJ2-3
D gene: -
V gene: TRBV7-3

CDR3 protein: CASSLNRGNSPLHF
CDR3 DNA: TGTGCCAGCAGCTTAAACAGGGGAAATTCACCCCTCCACTTT
clone size: -
J gene: TRBJ1-6
D gene: TRBD1
V gene: TRBV7-9

CDR3 protein: CASSLHRAIGYTF
CDR3 DNA: TGTGCCAGCAGTTTACACAGGGCGATAGGCTACACCTTC
clone size: -
J gene: TRBJ1-2
D gene: -
V gene: TRBV27

CDR3 protein: CAISELPRNEQFF
CDR3 DNA: TGTGCCATCAGTGAGCTACCACGGAATGAGCAGTTCTTC
clone size: few
J gene: TRBJ2-1
D gene: -
V gene: TRBV10-3

CDR3 protein: CASSFSGRAGELFF
CDR3 DNA: TGTGCCAGTAGTTTTAGCGGGAGGGCCGGGGAGCTGTTTTTT
clone size: -
J gene: TRBJ2-2
D gene: TRBD2
V gene: TRBV19

CDR3 protein: CASTGPEREWYTGELFF
CDR3 DNA: TGTGCCAGCACCGGACCCGAGCGGGAGTGGTACACCGGGGAGCTGTTTTTT
clone size: -
J gene: TRBJ2-2
D gene: TRBD2
V gene: TRBV9

CDR3 protein: CASSQERTEAFF
CDR3 DNA: TGTGCCAGCAGCCAAGAGAGAACTGAAGCTTTCTTT
clone size: -
J gene: TRBJ1-1
D gene: -
V gene: TRBV3-1/TRBV3-2

CDR3 protein: CASSISGQGAEEQYF
CDR3 DNA: TGTGCCAGCAGTATATCCGGACAGGGGGCGGAGGAGCAGTACTTC
clone size: -
J gene: TRBJ2-7
D gene: TRBD1
V gene: TRBV28

CDR3 protein: CASSLDPGGDTQYF
CDR3 DNA: TGTGCCAGCAGCTTGGATCCGGGAGGAGATACGCAGTATTTT
clone size: -
J gene: TRBJ2-3
D gene: TRBD2
V gene: TRBV5-4

CDR3 protein: CASSQGGQGPFPYEQYF
CDR3 DNA: TGTGCCAGCAGCCAAGGAGGACAGGGGCCTTTTCCTTACGAGCAGTACTTC
clone size: -
J gene: TRBJ2-7
D gene: TRBD1
V gene: TRBV3-1/TRBV3-2

CDR3 protein: CASSLIGGAAGFTYNEQFF
CDR3 DNA: TGTGCCAGCAGCTTAATAGGCGGGGCAGCGGGTTTTACCTACAATGAGCAGTTCTTC
clone size: -
J gene: TRBJ2-1
D gene: -
V gene: TRBV7-2

CDR3 protein: CASRSGQGTGGELFF
CDR3 DNA: TGTGCCAGCAGATCCGGGCAGGGCACGGGCGGGGAGCTGTTTTTT
clone size: -
J gene: TRBJ2-2
D gene: -
V gene: TRBV2

CDR3 protein: CASSQFGGPFGYTF
CDR3 DNA: TGCGCCAGCAGCCAGTTCGGGGGGCCATTTGGCTACACCTTC
clone size: -
J gene: TRBJ1-2
D gene: -
V gene: TRBV4-3

CDR3 protein: CASRRGRNTNEKLFF
CDR3 DNA: TGTGCCAGCCGGCGGGGGAGGAACACTAATGAAAAACTGTTTTTT
clone size: -
J gene: TRBJ1-4
D gene: -
V gene: TRBV5-6

CDR3 protein: CASSQGESSPLHF
CDR3 DNA: TGTGCCAGCAGCCAAGGAGAGAGTTCACCCCTCCACTTT
clone size: -
J gene: TRBJ1-6
D gene: -
V gene: TRBV3-1/TRBV3-2

CDR3 protein: CASSQDRPTSGGAHEQFF
CDR3 DNA: TGTGCCAGCAGCCAAGACAGACCCACTAGCGGGGGGGCCCATGAGCAGTTCTTC
clone size: -
J gene: TRBJ2-1
D gene: TRBD2
V gene: TRBV4-2

CDR3 protein: CASSGGRDRLSYEQYF
CDR3 DNA: TGTGCCAGCAGTGGAGGCCGGGACAGACTCTCCTACGAGCAGTACTTC
clone size: -
J gene: TRBJ2-7
D gene: TRBD1
V gene: TRBV28

CDR3 protein: CASSHTRMGTEAFF
CDR3 DNA: TGTGCCAGTAGCCATACGAGGATGGGCACTGAAGCTTTCTTT
clone size: -
J gene: TRBJ1-1
D gene: -
V gene: TRBV19

CDR3 protein: CASSYSPGVGGEQYF
CDR3 DNA: TGTGCCAGCAGTTACTCGCCCGGGGTAGGAGGCGAGCAGTACTTC
clone size: -
J gene: TRBJ2-7
D gene: -
V gene: TRBV6-2/TRBV6-3

CDR3 protein: CASSRGIENSPLHF
CDR3 DNA: TGTGCCAGCTCCCGCGGCATAGAGAATTCACCCCTCCACTTT
clone size: -
J gene: TRBJ1-6
D gene: -
V gene: TRBV18

CDR3 protein: CAISGQGEETQYF
CDR3 DNA: TGTGCCATCTCCGGACAGGGAGAAGAGACCCAGTACTTC
clone size: -
J gene: TRBJ2-5
D gene: TRBD1
V gene: TRBV10-3

CDR3 protein: CASGGRYGYTF
CDR3 DNA: TGTGCCAGCGGAGGGCGCTATGGCTACACCTTC
clone size: -
J gene: TRBJ1-2
D gene: -
V gene: TRBV9

CDR3 protein: CASSSAGGTDTQYF
CDR3 DNA: TGTGCCAGTTCCTCGGCGGGGGGCACAGATACGCAGTATTTT
clone size: -
J gene: TRBJ2-3
D gene: TRBD2
V gene: TRBV6-4

CDR3 protein: CASSSGQETQYF
CDR3 DNA: TGTGCCAGCTCTAGCGGCCAAGAGACCCAGTACTTC
clone size: -
J gene: TRBJ2-5
D gene: -
V gene: TRBV18

CDR3 protein: CASSQDGRSNEKLFF
CDR3 DNA: TGTGCCAGCAGCCAAGATGGGCGTTCTAATGAAAAACTGTTTTTT
clone size: -
J gene: TRBJ1-4
D gene: -
V gene: TRBV14

CDR3 protein: CAISPGQGRDDTEAFF
CDR3 DNA: TGTGCCATCAGTCCCGGACAGGGTCGGGATGACACTGAAGCTTTCTTT
clone size: few
J gene: TRBJ1-1
D gene: TRBD1
V gene: TRBV10-3

CDR3 protein: CASSVGQGAYQTQYF
CDR3 DNA: TGTGCCAGCAGTGTGGGACAGGGCGCCTATCAGACCCAGTACTTC
clone size: -
J gene: TRBJ2-5
D gene: TRBD1
V gene: TRBV25-1

CDR3 protein: CASSTAGTGSAEAFF
CDR3 DNA: TGTGCCAGCAGTACCGCCGGGACAGGGAGCGCTGAAGCTTTCTTT
clone size: -
J gene: TRBJ1-1
D gene: TRBD1
V gene: TRBV28

CDR3 protein: CASGTSIYEQYF
CDR3 DNA: TGTGCCAGCGGGACTAGCATTTACGAGCAGTACTTC
clone size: -
J gene: TRBJ2-7
D gene: TRBD2
V gene: TRBV18

CDR3 protein: CATSRGSGYDYGYTF
CDR3 DNA: TGTGCCACCAGCAGAGGGTCGGGGTATGACTATGGCTACACCTTC
clone size: -
J gene: TRBJ1-2
D gene: -
V gene: TRBV15

CDR3 protein: CASSYSRRVGSQPQHF
CDR3 DNA: TGTGCCAGCAGTTACTCGCGGAGGGTAGGATCCCAGCCCCAGCATTTT
clone size: -
J gene: TRBJ1-5
D gene: -
V gene: TRBV6-2/TRBV6-3

CDR3 protein: CASGWAEGIDTQYF
CDR3 DNA: TGTGCCAGCGGCTGGGCGGAGGGAATAGATACGCAGTATTTT
clone size: -
J gene: TRBJ2-3
D gene: -
V gene: TRBV7-2

CDR3 protein: CASSDQGLMNTEAFF
CDR3 DNA: TGTGCCAGCAGTGACCAGGGCCTCATGAACACTGAAGCTTTCTTT
clone size: -
J gene: TRBJ1-1
D gene: -
V gene: TRBV6-1

CDR3 protein: CASSLEKAGVGELFF
CDR3 DNA: TGCGCCAGCAGCCTTGAGAAGGCGGGGGTCGGGGAGCTGTTTTTT
clone size: -
J gene: TRBJ2-2
D gene: TRBD2
V gene: TRBV4-3

CDR3 protein: CASSMAVTSASDTQYF
CDR3 DNA: TGTGCCAGTAGTATGGCTGTGACTAGCGCCTCAGATACGCAGTATTTT
clone size: -
J gene: TRBJ2-3
D gene: TRBD2
V gene: TRBV19

CDR3 protein: CATSRVAGGYEQYF
CDR3 DNA: TGTGCCACCAGCAGAGTAGCGGGGGGCTACGAGCAGTACTTC
clone size: -
J gene: TRBJ2-7
D gene: TRBD2
V gene: TRBV15

CDR3 protein: CASSPGQASTDTQYF
CDR3 DNA: TGTGCCAGCAGCCCGGGACAGGCGAGCACAGATACGCAGTATTTT
clone size: -
J gene: TRBJ2-3
D gene: TRBD1
V gene: TRBV7-3

CDR3 protein: CASSEGLAGARTGELFF
CDR3 DNA: TGTGCCAGCAGCGAGGGACTAGCGGGGGCAAGAACCGGGGAGCTGTTTTTT
clone size: -
J gene: TRBJ2-2
D gene: TRBD2
V gene: TRBV9